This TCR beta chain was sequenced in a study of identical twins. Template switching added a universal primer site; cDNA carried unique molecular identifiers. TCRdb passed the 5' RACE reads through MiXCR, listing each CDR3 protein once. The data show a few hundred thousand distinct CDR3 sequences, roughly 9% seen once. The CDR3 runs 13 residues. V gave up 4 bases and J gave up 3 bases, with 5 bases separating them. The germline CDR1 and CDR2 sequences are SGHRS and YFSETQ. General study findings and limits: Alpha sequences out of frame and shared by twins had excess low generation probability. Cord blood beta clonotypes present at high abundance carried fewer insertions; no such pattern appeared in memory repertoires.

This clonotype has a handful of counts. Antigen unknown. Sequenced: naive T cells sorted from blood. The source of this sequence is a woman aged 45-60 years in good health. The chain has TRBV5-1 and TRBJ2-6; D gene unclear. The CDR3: CASSVGGANVLTF. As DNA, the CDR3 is TGCGCCAGCAGCGTCGGTGGGGCCAACGTCCTGACTTTC.